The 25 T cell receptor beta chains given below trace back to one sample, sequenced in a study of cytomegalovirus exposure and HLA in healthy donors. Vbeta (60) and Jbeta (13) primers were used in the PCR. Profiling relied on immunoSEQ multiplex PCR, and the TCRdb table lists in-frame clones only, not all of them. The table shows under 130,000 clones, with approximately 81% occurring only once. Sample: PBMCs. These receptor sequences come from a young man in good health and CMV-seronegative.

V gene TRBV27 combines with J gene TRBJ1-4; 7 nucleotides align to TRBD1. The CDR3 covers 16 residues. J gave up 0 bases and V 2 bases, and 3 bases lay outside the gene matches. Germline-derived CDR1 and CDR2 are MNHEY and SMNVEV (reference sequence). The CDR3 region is CASSLNRGATNEKLFF. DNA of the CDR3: TGTGCCAGCAGTTTAAACAGGGGTGCAACTAATGAAAAACTGTTTTTT.

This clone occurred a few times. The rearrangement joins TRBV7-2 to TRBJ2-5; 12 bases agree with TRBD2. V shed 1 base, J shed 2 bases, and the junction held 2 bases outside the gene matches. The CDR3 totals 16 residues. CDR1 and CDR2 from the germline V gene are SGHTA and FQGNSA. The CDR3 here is CASSLGTSGEQETQYF. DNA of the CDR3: TGTGCCAGCAGCTTAGGGACTAGCGGGGAACAAGAGACCCAGTACTTC. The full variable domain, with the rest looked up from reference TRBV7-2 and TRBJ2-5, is GAGVSQSPSNKVTEKGKDVELRCDPISGHTALYWYRQSLGQGLEFLIYFQGNSAPDKSGLPSDRFSAERTGGSVSTLTIQRTQQEDSAVYLCASSLGTSGEQETQYFGPGTRLLVL.

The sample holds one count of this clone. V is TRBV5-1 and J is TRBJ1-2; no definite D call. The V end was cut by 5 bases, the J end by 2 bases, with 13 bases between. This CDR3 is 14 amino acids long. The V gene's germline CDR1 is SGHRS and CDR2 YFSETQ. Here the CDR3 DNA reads TGCGCCAGCAGGTGGGAAGGGAGAAACTATGGCTACACCTTC. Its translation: CASRWEGRNYGYTF.

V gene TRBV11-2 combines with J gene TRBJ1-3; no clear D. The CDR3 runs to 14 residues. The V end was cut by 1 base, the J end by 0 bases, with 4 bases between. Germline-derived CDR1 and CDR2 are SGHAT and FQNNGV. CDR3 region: CASSLGVSGNTIYF. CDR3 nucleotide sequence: TGTGCCAGCAGCTTAGGCGTCTCTGGAAACACCATATATTTT.

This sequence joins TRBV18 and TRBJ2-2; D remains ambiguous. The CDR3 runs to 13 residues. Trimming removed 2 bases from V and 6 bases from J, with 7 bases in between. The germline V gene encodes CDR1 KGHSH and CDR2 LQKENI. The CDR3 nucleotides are TGTGCCAGCTCACCAAGCCGAGCCGGGGAGCTGTTTTTT. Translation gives CASSPSRAGELFF.

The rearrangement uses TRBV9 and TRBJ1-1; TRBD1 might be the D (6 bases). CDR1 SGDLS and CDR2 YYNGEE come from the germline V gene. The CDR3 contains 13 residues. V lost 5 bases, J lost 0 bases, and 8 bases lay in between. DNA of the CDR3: TGTGCCAGCAGACAGGGTGTGAACACTGAAGCTTTCTTT. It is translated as CASRQGVNTEAFF.

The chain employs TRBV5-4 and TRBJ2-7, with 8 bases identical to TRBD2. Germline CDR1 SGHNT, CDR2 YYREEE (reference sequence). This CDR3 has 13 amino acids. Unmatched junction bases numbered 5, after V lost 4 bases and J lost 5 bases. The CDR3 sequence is CASSPGLADEQYF. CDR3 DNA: TGTGCCAGCAGCCCCGGACTAGCCGACGAGCAGTACTTC.

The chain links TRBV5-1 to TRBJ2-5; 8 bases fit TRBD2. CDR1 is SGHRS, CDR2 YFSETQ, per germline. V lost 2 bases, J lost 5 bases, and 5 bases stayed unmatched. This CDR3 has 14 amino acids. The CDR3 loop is CASSFTSGQETQYF. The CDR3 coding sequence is TGCGCCAGCAGCTTCACTAGCGGCCAGGAGACCCAGTACTTC.

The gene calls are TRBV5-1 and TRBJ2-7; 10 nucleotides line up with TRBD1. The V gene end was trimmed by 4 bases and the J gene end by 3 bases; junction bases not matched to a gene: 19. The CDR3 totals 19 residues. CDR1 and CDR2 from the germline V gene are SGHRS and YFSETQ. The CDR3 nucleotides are TGCGCCAGCAGCCTGGGTCGGGACAGGGGATCCCTGAACTACTACGAGCAGTACTTC. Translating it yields CASSLGRDRGSLNYYEQYF.

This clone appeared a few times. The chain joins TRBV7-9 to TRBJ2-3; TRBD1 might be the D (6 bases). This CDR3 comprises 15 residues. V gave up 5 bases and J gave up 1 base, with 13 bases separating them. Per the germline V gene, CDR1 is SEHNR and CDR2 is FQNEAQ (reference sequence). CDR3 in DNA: TGTGCCAGCAGCACCCGGGACACCCGCACAGATACGCAGTATTTT. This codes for CASSTRDTRTDTQYF. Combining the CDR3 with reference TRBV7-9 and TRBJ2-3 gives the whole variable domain DTGVSQNPRHKITKRGQNVTFRCDPISEHNRLYWYRQTLGQGPEFLTYFQNEAQLEKSRLLSDRFSAERPKGSFSTLEIQRTEQGDSAMYLCASSTRDTRTDTQYFGPGTRLTVL.

CDR3 residues: CASSPPADYNEQFF. The CDR3 DNA is TGTGCCAGCTCACCACCAGCCGATTACAATGAGCAGTTCTTC. J is TRBJ2-1 and V is TRBV18; D remains unclear. Per germline, CDR1 KGHSH and CDR2 LQKENI. The CDR3 extends over 14 amino acids. V dropped 0 bases and J dropped 4 bases, with 7 bases sitting between them.

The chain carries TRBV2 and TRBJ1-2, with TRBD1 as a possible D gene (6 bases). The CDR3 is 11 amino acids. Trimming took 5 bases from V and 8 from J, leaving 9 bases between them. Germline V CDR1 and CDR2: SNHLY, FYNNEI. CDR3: CASSQGIGYTF. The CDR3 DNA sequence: TGTGCCAGCAGTCAGGGGATCGGCTACACCTTC.

DNA for the CDR3: TGTGCCAGCAGCTCGAGGCAGATCTATGGCTACACCTTC. Residues: CASSSRQIYGYTF. V and J are TRBV7-2 and TRBJ1-2; no definite D call. Germline-derived CDR1 and CDR2 are SGHTA and FQGNSA. The CDR3 is 13 residues long. V dropped 4 bases and J dropped 4 bases, with 10 bases sitting between them.

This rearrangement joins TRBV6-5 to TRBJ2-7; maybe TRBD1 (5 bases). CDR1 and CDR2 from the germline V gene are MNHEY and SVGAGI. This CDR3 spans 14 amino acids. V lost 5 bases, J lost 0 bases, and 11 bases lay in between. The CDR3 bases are TGTGCCAGCAGTCCCTTAGACAGCTCCTACGAGCAGTACTTC. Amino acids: CASSPLDSSYEQYF.

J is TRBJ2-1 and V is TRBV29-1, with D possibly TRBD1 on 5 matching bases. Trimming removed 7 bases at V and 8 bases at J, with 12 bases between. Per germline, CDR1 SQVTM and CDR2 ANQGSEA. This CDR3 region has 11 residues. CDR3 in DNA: TGCAGCGGACAGTCTTTTGATGAGCAGTTCTTC. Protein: CSGQSFDEQFF.

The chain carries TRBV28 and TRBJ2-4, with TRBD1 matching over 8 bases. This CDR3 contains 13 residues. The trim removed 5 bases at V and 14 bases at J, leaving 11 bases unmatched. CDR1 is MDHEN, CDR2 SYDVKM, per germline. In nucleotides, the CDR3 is TGTGCCAGCAGTCAAATAATCAACAGGGGGGAGTACTTC. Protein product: CASSQIINRGEYF.

The CDR3 protein is CASSIGLADPWEQYF. CDR3 in DNA: TGTGCCAGCAGTATCGGACTAGCGGATCCCTGGGAGCAGTACTTC. The chain couples TRBV28 to TRBJ2-7, with 10 bases matching TRBD2. The junction had 11 bases not matched to a gene; V was cut back by 5 bases and J by 7 bases. The germline gives CDR1 MDHEN, CDR2 SYDVKM. The CDR3 runs to 15 residues.

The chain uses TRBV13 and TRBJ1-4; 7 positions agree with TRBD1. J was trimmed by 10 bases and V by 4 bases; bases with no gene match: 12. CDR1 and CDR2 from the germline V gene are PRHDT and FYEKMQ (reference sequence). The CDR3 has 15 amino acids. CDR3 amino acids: CASSSRQGEWGKLFF. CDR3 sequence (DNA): TGTGCCAGCAGCTCACGACAGGGTGAATGGGGAAAACTGTTTTTT.

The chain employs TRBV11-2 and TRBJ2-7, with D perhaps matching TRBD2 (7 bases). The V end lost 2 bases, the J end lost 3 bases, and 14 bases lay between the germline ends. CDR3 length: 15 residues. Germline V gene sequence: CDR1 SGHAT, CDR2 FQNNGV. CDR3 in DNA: TGTGCCAGCAGCTTACTTACCGGGGGGCTCTACGAGCAGTACTTC. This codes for CASSLLTGGLYEQYF.

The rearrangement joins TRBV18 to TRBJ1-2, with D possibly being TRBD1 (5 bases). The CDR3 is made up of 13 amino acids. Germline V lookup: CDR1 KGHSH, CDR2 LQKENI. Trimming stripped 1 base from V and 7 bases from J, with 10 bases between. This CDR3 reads CASSPRGPGGYTF. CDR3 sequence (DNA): TGTGCCAGCTCACCACGGGGCCCAGGTGGCTACACCTTC.

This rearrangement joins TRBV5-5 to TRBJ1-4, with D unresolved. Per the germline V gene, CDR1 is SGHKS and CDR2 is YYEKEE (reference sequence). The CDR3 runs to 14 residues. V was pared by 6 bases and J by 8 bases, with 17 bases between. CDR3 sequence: CASKRLVVSEKLFF. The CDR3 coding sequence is TGTGCCAGCAAGAGGCTGGTTGTATCCGAAAAACTGTTTTTT.

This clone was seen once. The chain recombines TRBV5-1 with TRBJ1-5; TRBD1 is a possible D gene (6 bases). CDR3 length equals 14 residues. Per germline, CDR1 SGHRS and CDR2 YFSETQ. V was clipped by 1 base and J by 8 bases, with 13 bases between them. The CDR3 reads CASSLTGFSEPQHF. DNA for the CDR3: TGCGCCAGCAGCTTGACAGGGTTCAGTGAGCCCCAGCATTTT.

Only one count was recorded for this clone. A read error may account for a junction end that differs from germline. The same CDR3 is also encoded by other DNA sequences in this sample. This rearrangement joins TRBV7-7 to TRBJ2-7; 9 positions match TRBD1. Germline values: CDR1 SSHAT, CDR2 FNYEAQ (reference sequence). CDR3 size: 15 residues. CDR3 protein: CASSLGTGTTYEQYF. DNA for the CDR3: TGTGCTAGCAGCTTGGGGACAGGGACGACCTACGAGCAGTACTTC.

CDR3 nucleotides: TGTGCCAGCAGCCTTCGACAGTCGAACACTGAAGCTTTCTTT. Translation gives CASSLRQSNTEAFF. The rearrangement uses TRBV2 and TRBJ1-1, with D possibly being TRBD1 (5 bases). V lost 6 bases, J lost 1 base, and 12 bases lay in between. Germline V CDR1 and CDR2: SNHLY, FYNNEI. The CDR3 contains 14 residues.

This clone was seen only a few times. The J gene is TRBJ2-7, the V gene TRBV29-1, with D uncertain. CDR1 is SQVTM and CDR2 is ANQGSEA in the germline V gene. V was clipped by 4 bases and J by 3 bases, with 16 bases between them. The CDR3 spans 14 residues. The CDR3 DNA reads TGCAGCGTTGGCCCCCGCGGTCGGATCTACGAGCAGTACTTC. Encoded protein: CSVGPRGRIYEQYF.